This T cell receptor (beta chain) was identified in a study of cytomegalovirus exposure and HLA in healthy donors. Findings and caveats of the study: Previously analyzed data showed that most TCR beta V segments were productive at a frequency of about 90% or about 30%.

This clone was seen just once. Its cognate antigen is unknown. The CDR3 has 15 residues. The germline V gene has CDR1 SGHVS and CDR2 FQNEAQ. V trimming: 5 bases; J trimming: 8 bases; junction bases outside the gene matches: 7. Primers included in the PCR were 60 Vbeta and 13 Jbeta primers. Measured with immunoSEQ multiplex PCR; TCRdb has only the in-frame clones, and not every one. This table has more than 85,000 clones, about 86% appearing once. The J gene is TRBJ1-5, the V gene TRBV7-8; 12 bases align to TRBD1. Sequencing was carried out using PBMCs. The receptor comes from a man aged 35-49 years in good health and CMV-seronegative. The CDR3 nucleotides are TGTGCCAGCAGCATGGGGACAGGGGGCATAGAGCCCCAGCATTTT. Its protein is CASSMGTGGIEPQHF.